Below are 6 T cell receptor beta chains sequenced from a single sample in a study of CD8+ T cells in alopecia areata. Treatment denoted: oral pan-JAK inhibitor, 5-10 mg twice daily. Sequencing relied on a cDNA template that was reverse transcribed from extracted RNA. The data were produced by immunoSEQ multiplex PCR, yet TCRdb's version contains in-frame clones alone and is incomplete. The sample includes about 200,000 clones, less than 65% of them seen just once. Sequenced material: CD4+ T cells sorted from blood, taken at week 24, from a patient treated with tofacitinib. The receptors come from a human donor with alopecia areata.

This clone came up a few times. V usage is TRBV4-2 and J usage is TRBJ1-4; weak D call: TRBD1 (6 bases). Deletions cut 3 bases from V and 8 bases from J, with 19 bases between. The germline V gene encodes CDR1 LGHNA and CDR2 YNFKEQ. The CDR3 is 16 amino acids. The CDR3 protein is CASSQAPGAGEEKLFF. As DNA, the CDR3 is TGTGCCAGCAGCCAGGCCCCAGGGGCCGGAGAAGAAAAACTGTTTTTT.

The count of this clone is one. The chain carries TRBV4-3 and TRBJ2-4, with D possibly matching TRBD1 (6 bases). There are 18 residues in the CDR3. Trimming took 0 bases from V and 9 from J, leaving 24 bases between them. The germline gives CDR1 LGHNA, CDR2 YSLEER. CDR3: CASSQDPVGTPSEGIQYF. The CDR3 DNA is TGCGCCAGCAGCCAAGACCCGGTCGGGACACCGTCCGAGGGCATTCAGTACTTC.

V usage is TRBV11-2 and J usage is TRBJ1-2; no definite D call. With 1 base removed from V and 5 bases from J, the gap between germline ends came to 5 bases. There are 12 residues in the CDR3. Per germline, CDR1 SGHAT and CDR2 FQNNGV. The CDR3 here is CASSLGAYGYTF. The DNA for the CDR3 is TGTGCCAGCAGCTTAGGAGCTTATGGCTACACCTTC.

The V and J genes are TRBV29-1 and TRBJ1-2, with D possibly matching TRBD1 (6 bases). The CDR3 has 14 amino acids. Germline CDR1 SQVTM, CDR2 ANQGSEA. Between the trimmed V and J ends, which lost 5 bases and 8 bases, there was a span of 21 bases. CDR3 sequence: CSVLNRAPWLGYTF. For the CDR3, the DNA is TGCAGCGTTCTGAACAGGGCACCTTGGTTGGGCTACACCTTC.

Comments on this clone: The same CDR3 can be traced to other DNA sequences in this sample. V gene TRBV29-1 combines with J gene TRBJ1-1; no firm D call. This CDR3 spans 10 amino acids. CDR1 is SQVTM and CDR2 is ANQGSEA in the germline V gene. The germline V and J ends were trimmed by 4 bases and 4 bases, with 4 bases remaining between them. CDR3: CSVGSTEAFF. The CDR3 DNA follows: TGCAGCGTTGGGAGCACTGAAGCTTTCTTT.

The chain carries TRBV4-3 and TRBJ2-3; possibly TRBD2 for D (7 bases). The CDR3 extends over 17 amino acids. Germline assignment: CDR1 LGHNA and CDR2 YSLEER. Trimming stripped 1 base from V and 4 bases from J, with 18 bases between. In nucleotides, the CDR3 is TGCGCCAGCAGCCAAGGGGAGAGGGGGGGCCGAGCAGATACGCAGTATTTT. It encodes CASSQGERGGRADTQYF.